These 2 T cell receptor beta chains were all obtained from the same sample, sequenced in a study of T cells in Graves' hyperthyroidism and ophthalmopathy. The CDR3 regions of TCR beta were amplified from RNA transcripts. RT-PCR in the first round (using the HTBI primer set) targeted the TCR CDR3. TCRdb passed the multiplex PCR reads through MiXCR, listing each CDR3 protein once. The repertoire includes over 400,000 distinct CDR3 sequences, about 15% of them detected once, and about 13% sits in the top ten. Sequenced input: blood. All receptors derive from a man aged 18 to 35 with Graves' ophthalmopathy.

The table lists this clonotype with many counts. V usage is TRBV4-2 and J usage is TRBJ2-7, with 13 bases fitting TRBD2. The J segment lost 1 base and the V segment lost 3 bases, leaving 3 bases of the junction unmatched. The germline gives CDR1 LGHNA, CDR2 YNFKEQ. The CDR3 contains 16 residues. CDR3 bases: TGTGCCAGCAGCCACGTACTAGCGGGAGGGTCCTACGAGCAGTACTTC. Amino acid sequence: CASSHVLAGGSYEQYF.

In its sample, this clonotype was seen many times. CDR3 in DNA: TGCGCCAGCAGCTCAGGCATCGAAGAGACCCAGTACTTC. It yields the protein CASSSGIEETQYF. The chain joins TRBV5-1 to TRBJ2-5; D unresolved. Between the trimmed V and J ends, which lost 3 bases and 3 bases, there was a span of 9 bases. Germline CDR1 reads SGHRS; CDR2 reads YFSETQ. The CDR3 is made up of 13 amino acids. Supplemented by reference TRBV5-1 and TRBJ2-5, the full variable domain reads KAGVTQTPRYLIKTRGQQVTLSCSPISGHRSVSWYQQTPGQGLQFLFEYFSETQRNKGNFPGRFSGRQFSNSRSEMNVSTLELGDSALYLCASSSGIEETQYFGPGTRLLVL.